This T cell receptor (beta chain) appears in the sequencing data of a study of T cells in women clearing cervical HPV infection. Turning to the study itself: No precancer developed; the control's incident HPV16 infection cleared within 12 months. For cases, blood was sampled a median about 140 days after lesion detection, interquartile range roughly 80 to 220 days.

The study's findings and limits: T-cell numbers per sample were unknown and may explain richness differences.

The repertoire was sequenced with immunoSEQ multiplex PCR; TCRdb's copy has only in-frame clones and lacks some. The repertoire table contains roughly 35,000 clones. Regarding this clone: Its antigen remains unknown.

The sequence derives from a woman between 18 and 70 years old with a cervical HPV16 infection that either progressed to CIN3+ or cleared (not recorded which). Material for sequencing was blood buffy coat.

CDR3 DNA, as far as it was read: TGTGCCAGCAGTTACAGGACTAGCGCATACAATGAG. Protein: CASSYRTSAYNE. The full CDR3 sequence reads CASSYRTSAYNEQFF. The rearrangement joins TRBV6-2 or TRBV6-3 to TRBJ2-1; 9 bases match TRBD2. The read finishes 3 residues shy of the CDR3 end, and the germline J gene is used to complete it. The CDR3 has 15 residues. From germline, CDR1 is MNHEY and CDR2 SVGEGT. V was pared by 2 bases and J by 4 bases, with 3 bases of the junction left unmatched.